These 12 T cell receptor beta chains share one sample of origin, sequenced in a study of control samples from healthy donors and cancer patients (dated by TCRdb to about 2020). Libraries were constructed by the immunoSEQ multiplex PCR assay. In TCRdb, the immuneACCESS table is reduced to in-frame sequences with V and J assigned. These tables do not hold every clone; where another copy was compared, an unresolved V gene accounts for under half, and the others remain unexplained. Recorded for this sample are some 56,000 clones; 90% to 95% of them occurred a single time. The top ten clones comprise 2% to 2.5% of the sample. The sample consisted of blood. The receptors come from a man in his thirties or forties in good health.

A single count supports this clone. The chain combines TRBV7-9 with TRBJ1-4, with unresolved D. The CDR3 loop spans 11 amino acids. V lost 9 bases and J lost 8, with 10 bases in between. Germline CDR1 and CDR2: SEHNR and FQNEAQ (reference sequence). CDR3 DNA sequence: TGTGCCAGTTTAGAAGAGGAAAAACTGTTTTTT. As protein: CASLEEEKLFF.

V gene TRBV6-6 combines with J gene TRBJ2-5; D gene unclear. The CDR3 extends over 13 amino acids. V lost 6 bases and J 2 bases, leaving 10 bases between the germline ends. CDR1 and CDR2 from the germline V gene are MNHNY and SVGAGI (reference sequence). CDR3 sequence: CASSHRIQETQYF. The CDR3, as DNA: TGTGCCAGCAGCCACAGAATTCAAGAGACCCAGTACTTC.

V and J are TRBV5-4 and TRBJ2-1; perhaps TRBD1 as D (7 bases). Germline V gene lookup returns CDR1 SGHNT and CDR2 YYREEE (reference sequence). The CDR3 is made up of 18 amino acids. Trimming removed 1 base at V and 0 bases at J, with 17 bases between. The CDR3 here is CASSLSPRGDDSYNEQFF. The CDR3 coding sequence is TGTGCCAGCAGCTTGTCCCCCAGGGGGGATGACTCCTACAATGAGCAGTTCTTC.

V gene TRBV5-1 combines with J gene TRBJ2-7; 10 nucleotides line up with TRBD2. CDR3 length equals 14 residues. CDR1 and CDR2 from the germline V gene are SGHRS and YFSETQ. V gave up 0 bases and J gave up 6 bases; unmatched junction bases: 3. In DNA, the CDR3 is TGCGCCAGCAGCTTGGCTAGCGGGAGTGGCGAGCAGTACTTC. Protein sequence: CASSLASGSGEQYF.

The chain recombines TRBV7-4 with TRBJ2-1; TRBD1 aligns across 9 bases. Germline-derived CDR1 and CDR2 are SGHVT and SQSDAQ. Trimming cost V 10 bases and J 7 bases; bases outside gene matches: 8. The CDR3 extends over 13 amino acids. CDR3 in amino acids: CATRTGDVNEQFF. The DNA for the CDR3 is TGTGCCACCCGGACAGGGGATGTAAATGAGCAGTTCTTC.

The chain couples TRBV7-5 to TRBJ1-3; the table's D call TRBD1 went unverified against the DNA. TRBV7-5 is termed a pseudogene. CDR3 length: 14 residues. The CDR3 loop reads CVRSFRFFGNTIYF. The CDR3 region has the DNA TGTGTCAGAAGCTTCAGGTTCTTCGGAAACACCATATATTTT.

The V and J genes are TRBV7-9 and TRBJ2-5; 7 positions agree with TRBD1. V gave up 2 bases and J gave up 5 bases; unmatched junction bases: 8. The germline gives CDR1 SEHNR, CDR2 FQNEAQ (reference sequence). CDR3 size: 15 residues. CDR3 DNA sequence: TGTGCCAGCAGCTTATTGAGGGGGCTAGGGGAGACCCAGTACTTC. Its protein product is CASSLLRGLGETQYF.

V usage is TRBV7-6 and J usage is TRBJ2-5, with 8 bases aligning to TRBD2. The CDR3 runs 16 residues. Trimming cost V 8 bases and J 1 base; bases outside gene matches: 12. From germline, CDR1 is SGHVS and CDR2 FNYEAQ. CDR3 nucleotide sequence: TGTGCCAGCGGGCCCGGGACTAGAACGAGCCAAGAGACCCAGTACTTC. Translation gives CASGPGTRTSQETQYF.

J is TRBJ2-1 and V is TRBV5-1; D not resolved. CDR3 length equals 15 residues. Trimming shortened V by 0 bases and J by 0 bases, and 7 bases separated the two germline ends. Germline V gives CDR1 SGHRS, CDR2 YFSETQ. In nucleotides, the CDR3 is TGCGCCAGCAGCTTGGCCCAAAACTCCTACAATGAGCAGTTCTTC. It is translated as CASSLAQNSYNEQFF.

The V call is TRBV30, the J call TRBJ1-4; 11 bases line up with TRBD1. Germline-derived CDR1 and CDR2 are GTSNPN and SVGIG (reference sequence). This CDR3 is built from 13 residues. V lost 5 bases and J lost 7; bases outside the gene matches: 3. CDR3 residues: CAWGDRGAEKLFF. The CDR3 nucleotides are TGTGCCTGGGGGGACAGGGGGGCTGAAAAACTGTTTTTT. The full variable domain, completed using reference TRBV30 and TRBJ1-4, is SQTIHQWPATLVQPVGSPLSLECTVEGTSNPNLYWYRQAAGRGLQLLFYSVGIGQISSEVPQNLSASRPQDRQFILSSKKLLLSDSGFYLCAWGDRGAEKLFFGSGTQLSVL.

The rearrangement links TRBV29-1 to TRBJ2-7; 8 bases are shared with TRBD2. V shed 1 base, J shed 3 bases, and the junction held 2 bases outside the gene matches. The CDR3 totals 13 residues. Per the germline V gene, CDR1 is SQVTM and CDR2 is ANQGSEA. CDR3 nucleotide sequence: TGCAGCGTTGAAGGCCGGGAGGGCTACGAGCAGTACTTC. Translation: CSVEGREGYEQYF.

The chain links TRBV15 to TRBJ2-3, with 8 positions matching TRBD2. The length of the CDR3 is 15 residues. The ends lost 2 bases at V and 0 bases at J; junction bases unmatched: 1. Germline lookup yields CDR1 LNHNV and CDR2 YYDKDF (reference sequence). CDR3: CATSRKRESTDTQYF. As DNA, the CDR3 is TGTGCCACCAGCAGAAAGCGGGAGAGCACAGATACGCAGTATTTT.